The 18 T cell receptor beta chains below all came from one sample that was sequenced in a study of shared clonotypes between healthy human individuals. The table came from immunoSEQ multiplex PCR; TCRdb's copy has only in-frame clones and leaves some out. Among around 1,900,000 clones listed, about 93% were seen once. In the naive CD8 group, cells lacked CD45RO and were positively selected for CCR7, so terminally differentiated effector memory CD45RA+ cells were left out. Input material: naive CD8+ T cells from PBMCs. These receptors all stem from a man younger than 35 in good health. Some clones in this sample may be carry-over from other donors' samples.

V gene TRBV29-1 combines with J gene TRBJ2-7; 15 nucleotides align to TRBD2. CDR1 SQVTM and CDR2 ANQGSEA come from the germline V gene. The CDR3 is made up of 15 amino acids. J lost 3 bases, V lost 5 bases, and 5 bases had no gene match. The CDR3 sequence is CSVLGLAGGIYEQYF. The CDR3 DNA reads TGCAGCGTTCTGGGACTAGCGGGAGGTATCTACGAGCAGTACTTC.

This sequence joins TRBV2 and TRBJ1-4, with unresolved D. The germline V gene has CDR1 SNHLY and CDR2 FYNNEI. The length of the CDR3 is 14 residues. V lost 3 bases and J lost 4, with 9 bases in between. The CDR3 loop reads CASSDGRVNEKLFF. CDR3 nucleotides: TGTGCCAGCAGTGACGGGCGAGTTAATGAAAAACTGTTTTTT.

The table lists this clone with a few counts. The chain carries TRBV5-5 and TRBJ2-7; D is possibly TRBD2 (6 bases). Trimming cost V 0 bases and J 5 bases, with 15 bases left between them. The V gene's germline CDR1 is SGHKS and CDR2 YYEKEE (reference sequence). This CDR3 has 15 residues. In nucleotides, the CDR3 is TGTGCCAGCAGCTTGGAAGGTGGCAGCGGGCACGAGCAGTACTTC. Its protein product is CASSLEGGSGHEQYF.

The rearrangement links TRBV19 to TRBJ1-4, with 9 bases matching TRBD1. The CDR3 extends over 15 amino acids. The trim removed 4 bases at V and 3 bases at J, leaving 3 bases unmatched. Germline V gene sequence: CDR1 LNHDA, CDR2 SQIVND (reference sequence). The CDR3 DNA is TGTGCCAGTAGTACGACAGGGGGTCCTAATGAAAAACTGTTTTTT. Translated, it gives CASSTTGGPNEKLFF.

The chain recombines TRBV7-9 with TRBJ1-2; 8 bases are a match to TRBD1. CDR3 length: 14 amino acids. With V trimmed by 3 bases and J by 4 bases, 4 bases remained unmatched. Germline V gives CDR1 SEHNR, CDR2 FQNEAQ (reference sequence). CDR3 loop: CASSFLGTGYGYTF. CDR3 DNA: TGTGCCAGCAGCTTTCTTGGGACAGGCTATGGCTACACCTTC.

This clone was counted once. V gene TRBV28 combines with J gene TRBJ1-1; the D is unclear. The CDR3 consists of 12 residues. Germline assignment: CDR1 MDHEN and CDR2 SYDVKM. Trimming removed 4 bases at V and 5 bases at J, with 8 bases between. CDR3 DNA sequence: TGTGCCAGCAGTTATCCACCTACTGAAGCTTTCTTT. This codes for CASSYPPTEAFF.

In regard to this clone: The same CDR3 is also encoded by other DNA sequences in this sample. The rearrangement joins TRBV27 to TRBJ1-2; the D gene is possibly TRBD1 (6 bases). Trimming left V 2 bases short and J 6 bases short, with 7 bases between. Germline CDR1 MNHEY, CDR2 SMNVEV (reference sequence). CDR3 size: 12 residues. Written as DNA, the CDR3 is TGTGCCAGCAGTTTAAGGGGGAATGGCTACACCTTC. Its protein is CASSLRGNGYTF.

The V call is TRBV28, the J call TRBJ2-5, with D perhaps TRBD1 (5 bases). Germline V gives CDR1 MDHEN, CDR2 SYDVKM. With 6 bases removed from V and 13 bases from J, the gap between germline ends came to 18 bases. The length of the CDR3 is 12 residues. CDR3 loop: CASRGRVHFGYF. The CDR3 DNA reads as TGTGCCAGCAGGGGCAGGGTCCATTTCGGGTACTTC.

This chain uses TRBV21-1 with TRBJ1-2; the table assigns TRBD1, which was not confirmed against the DNA. TRBV21-1 is noted as a pseudogene. CDR3 size: 16 residues. The CDR3 DNA follows: TGTGCCAGCAGCCCCAAGCTTCGGACAGGGCGCTATGGCTACACCTTC. Translating gives CASSPKLRTGRYGYTF.

This clone was picked up a small number of times. The gene calls are TRBV30 and TRBJ1-1; D is uncertain. The V gene lost 2 bases and the J gene lost 1 base, with 5 bases spanning the gap. The CDR3 has 12 residues. CDR1 is GTSNPN, CDR2 SVGIG, per germline (reference sequence). CDR3: CAWSPQNTEAFF. CDR3 coding DNA: TGTGCCTGGAGTCCGCAGAACACTGAAGCTTTCTTT. The whole variable domain, remainder taken from reference TRBV30 and TRBJ1-1, is SQTIHQWPATLVQPVGSPLSLECTVEGTSNPNLYWYRQAAGRGLQLLFYSVGIGQISSEVPQNLSASRPQDRQFILSSKKLLLSDSGFYLCAWSPQNTEAFFGQGTRLTVV.

The chain recombines TRBV6-5 with TRBJ2-4; 8 positions agree with TRBD1. This CDR3 region has 13 residues. Trimming removed 4 bases from V and 7 bases from J; junction bases left unmatched: 3. Germline V gene sequence: CDR1 MNHEY, CDR2 SVGAGI. CDR3 bases: TGTGCCAGCAGTTTCACAGGGGGGAACATTCAGTACTTC. It translates to CASSFTGGNIQYF.

DNA for the CDR3: TGTGCCAGCAGCCCTACATCGATCTCCTACAATGAGCAGTTCTTC. It yields the protein CASSPTSISYNEQFF. V is TRBV13 and J is TRBJ2-1; no clear D gene. CDR3 length: 15 amino acids. V lost 5 bases, J lost 0 bases, and 11 bases lay in between. Germline V gives CDR1 PRHDT, CDR2 FYEKMQ (reference sequence).

In this sample, this clone turned up a few times. This chain joins TRBV7-8 and TRBJ1-5, with D perhaps matching TRBD1 (6 bases). Germline CDR1 is SGHVS and CDR2 is FQNEAQ. The CDR3 has 15 amino acids. V lost 4 bases, J lost 3 bases, and 13 bases lay in between. Written as DNA, the CDR3 is TGTGCCAGCAGCTCCGTCGACAGGTTCAATCAGCCCCAGCATTTT. Its translation is CASSSVDRFNQPQHF.

This clone was observed once. The DNA for the CDR3 is TGTGCCAGCAGCTTAGCTCCGGACATTGGAAACACCATATATTTT. Its translation: CASSLAPDIGNTIYF. The V and J genes are TRBV7-2 and TRBJ1-3; the D gene is possibly TRBD1 (5 bases). V was trimmed by 0 bases and J by 3 bases, leaving 9 bases between them. CDR1 and CDR2 from the germline V gene are SGHTA and FQGNSA. The CDR3 spans 15 residues.

This clone was detected only once. The chain carries TRBV4-3 and TRBJ2-3; perhaps D is TRBD1 or TRBD2 (7 bases each). The CDR3 length is 15 residues. V lost 3 bases, J lost 5 bases, and 15 bases lay in between. Germline lookup yields CDR1 LGHNA and CDR2 YSLEER. DNA for the CDR3: TGCGCCAGCAGCCAGTTTGACAGGGAGGGAGATACGCAGTATTTT. Encoded protein: CASSQFDREGDTQYF.

The rearrangement uses TRBV11-2 and TRBJ2-7, with 10 bases matching TRBD2. Germline V CDR1 and CDR2: SGHAT, FQNNGV. V was pared by 5 bases and J by 0 bases, with 16 bases of the junction left unmatched. The CDR3 consists of 19 residues. DNA for the CDR3: TGTGCCAGCAGCCCCCTGGAAGCTCACCGGACTAGCGGCTCCTACGAGCAGTACTTC. It is translated as CASSPLEAHRTSGSYEQYF.

The rearrangement joins TRBV5-1 to TRBJ2-7; TRBD1 agrees at 7 bases. The CDR3 spans 14 residues. V shed 2 bases and J 4 bases; nucleotides not matched to a gene: 6. From germline, CDR1 is SGHRS and CDR2 YFSETQ. CDR3 sequence: CASSFPGQLYEQYF. The CDR3 bases are TGCGCCAGCAGCTTCCCGGGACAGCTATACGAGCAGTACTTC.

This sequence joins TRBV29-1 and TRBJ1-2; TRBD1 is a possible D gene (6 bases). Germline values: CDR1 SQVTM, CDR2 ANQGSEA. This CDR3 is 11 amino acids long. V shed 8 bases and J shed 2 bases, with 9 bases lying between them. As DNA, the CDR3 is TGCAGCCTCACAGGGAACTATGGCTACACCTTC. This sequence encodes CSLTGNYGYTF.